This T cell receptor beta chain was identified during a study of control samples from healthy donors and cancer patients. Sequenced by immunoSEQ multiplex PCR; TCRdb stores in-frame clones only, minus some. The table includes roughly 130,000 clones, 85% to 95% detected once. This clone was counted a single time. The source of this sequence is a man aged 50 or older with head and neck cancer. Sequencing input: PBMCs.

The DNA of the CDR3 is TGTGCCAGCAGCTTAGGAGGAACCAACACTGAAGCTTTCTTT. Translating gives CASSLGGTNTEAFF. This rearrangement joins TRBV11-2 to TRBJ1-1, with unresolved D. The V gene's germline CDR1 is SGHAT and CDR2 FQNNGV. CDR3 length: 14 residues. V was cut by 1 base and J by 2 bases, with 8 bases left in between.